This TCR beta chain is from a study of PD-1 blockade in classical Hodgkin lymphoma. Study at large: Nivolumab dosed at 3 mg/kg went to patients intravenously every 2 weeks.

The CDR3 runs to 13 residues. The germline V gene encodes CDR1 SGHRS and CDR2 YFSETQ. The V end lost 0 bases, the J end lost 3 bases, and 6 bases lay between the germline ends. Notes on this clone: As yet, its antigen is unknown.

Regarding the study as a whole: By C4D1 there was a significant rise in CD4+ TCR diversity but not in CD8+ TCR diversity.

Every patient had relapsed following autologous stem cell transplantation, and cohorts differed in brentuximab vedotin exposure. Sequenced by immunoSEQ multiplex PCR; TCRdb stores in-frame clones only, minus some. The sample shows about 19,000 clones, 86% of them seen only once. This sequence originates from a human donor with classical Hodgkin lymphoma. The V gene is TRBV5-1, the J gene TRBJ1-1; possibly TRBD1 for D (5 bases). Sequences were derived from peripheral blood mononuclear cells (PBMCs), sampled before the second cycle of nivolumab. In nucleotides, the CDR3 is TGCGCCAGCAGCTTGGGGGGCGACACTGAAGCTTTCTTT. The encoded protein is CASSLGGDTEAFF.